This TCR beta chain is from a study of blood T cell repertoires in COVID-19. The repertoire was sequenced with immunoSEQ multiplex PCR; TCRdb's copy has only in-frame clones and lacks some. The sample contains 150,000 to 200,000 clones, 80% to 85% of which appear only once. The CDR3 has 14 amino acids. The germline CDR1 and CDR2 sequences are MNHEY and SVGEGT. With V trimmed by 6 bases and J by 2 bases, 7 bases remained unmatched. Among Cohort 3 donors, those recovered had two negative PCRs, clearance, or symptom resolution. The rearrangement links TRBV6-2 or TRBV6-3 to TRBJ2-7, with 7 positions matching TRBD2. The source of this sequence is a woman between 50 and 59 years old who had recovered from COVID-19. Sequenced: PBMCs or T cells enriched from blood (not recorded which). CDR3 sequence: CASRYLAVAYEQYF. Here the CDR3 DNA reads TGTGCCAGCAGGTACCTAGCGGTAGCCTACGAGCAGTACTTC.